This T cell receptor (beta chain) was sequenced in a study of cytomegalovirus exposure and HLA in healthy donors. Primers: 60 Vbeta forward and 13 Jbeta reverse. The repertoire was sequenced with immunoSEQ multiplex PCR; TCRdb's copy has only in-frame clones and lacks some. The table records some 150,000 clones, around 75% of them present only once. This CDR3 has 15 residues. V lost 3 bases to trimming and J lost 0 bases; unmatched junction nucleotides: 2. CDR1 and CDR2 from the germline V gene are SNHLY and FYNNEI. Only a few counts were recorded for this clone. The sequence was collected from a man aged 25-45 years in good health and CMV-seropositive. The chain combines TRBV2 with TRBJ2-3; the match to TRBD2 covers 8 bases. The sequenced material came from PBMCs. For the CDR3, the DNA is TGTGCCAGCAGTGAGGGACTAGTAAGCACAGATACGCAGTATTTT. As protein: CASSEGLVSTDTQYF.